This T cell receptor (beta chain) came from a study of blood T cell repertoires in COVID-19. Across the study: T cells, B-cell-depleted T cells, or PBMCs provided the cDNA or gDNA that served as material.

Across about two dozen US areas, participants ranged in age from about 18 to 90 years. Trimming took 5 bases from V and 4 from J, leaving 9 bases between them. The CDR3 sequence is 13 residues long. Germline-derived CDR1 and CDR2 are SGHRS and YFSETQ. Per the original methods: Quantification of nucleated cells was approximated via reference gene primer amplification. Generated by immunoSEQ multiplex PCR, the TCRdb table keeps only in-frame clones and is missing some. That table gives V, J and clone size, and the DNA gave D and trimming. The repertoire has a few hundred thousand clones, over 75% of them found once; the top ten carry 1.1%.

Specimen: PBMCs or T cells enriched from blood (not recorded which). The chain uses TRBV5-1 and TRBJ2-2; weak D call: TRBD2 (5 bases). This clonotype originated in a young man who had recovered from COVID-19. Here the CDR3 reads CASRRVGTGELFF. The CDR3 DNA is TGCGCCAGCAGGAGGGTTGGCACCGGGGAGCTGTTTTTT.